This TCR beta chain was obtained from a study of T cell responses to AZD1222 COVID-19 vaccine. General study findings and limits: Among the donors, most were white British and more were female, and clonal diversity was possibly underestimated. Regions 160-218 and 743-854 dominated among vaccine-associated CD4 TCRs spanning spike. Nearly half of spike-specific TCRs reportedly target variant regions that are unmutated in the B.1.351 and B.1.1.7 variants.

A word on this clone: What it binds is not known.

Using immunoSEQ multiplex PCR, the repertoire was profiled, and TCRdb retains in-frame clones only, with some absent. The table has approximately 150,000 clones, around 90% seen once. The sequenced sample was peripheral blood, obtained on day 0 of MenACWY control vaccination. The clonotype was recovered from an adult in good health.

In DNA, the CDR3 is TGTGCCAGCAGCGCACAGTTCACCGGGGAGCTGTTTTTT. Amino acid sequence: CASSAQFTGELFF. The chain is built from TRBV6-5 and TRBJ2-2; no clear D gene. CDR3 size: 13 residues. V was clipped by 6 bases and J by 4 bases, with 9 bases between them. Germline assignment: CDR1 MNHEY and CDR2 SVGAGI.